Listed below are T cell receptor beta chains from one sample, sequenced in a study of blood T cell repertoires in COVID-19. TCRdb keeps only in-frame clones here, not all; method: immunoSEQ multiplex PCR. The sample shows roughly 50,000 clones, more than 75% of them seen only once. The specimen sequenced was peripheral blood. These receptors all stem from a human donor in a cohort sampled during active COVID-19. Both conserved end residues are part of each CDR3. D genes are given only for firm matches. Clone size is not always given. Where it is, it says once, few, many or a class for expanded clones.

D: .; V: TRBV10-2; J: TRBJ1-5; size: .; CDR3: CASSLVEGLNQPQHF; DNA: TGCGCCAGCAGTCTAGTGGAGGGCCTCAATCAGCCCCAGCATTTT
D: .; V: TRBV7-6; J: TRBJ1-1; size: few; CDR3: CASSRETGLRATEAFF; DNA: TGTGCCAGCAGCCGGGAGACGGGCCTCAGGGCCACTGAAGCTTTCTTT
D: TRBD2; V: TRBV29-1; J: TRBJ2-2; size: .; CDR3: CSVGTGGGTGELFF; DNA: TGCAGCGTTGGTACTGGGGGAGGGACCGGGGAGCTGTTTTTT
D: .; V: TRBV7-2; J: TRBJ2-5; size: .; CDR3: CASTASSEGTQYF; DNA: TGTGCCAGCACAGCCAGCAGCGAAGGGACCCAGTACTTC
D: TRBD2; V: TRBV7-3; J: TRBJ2-6; size: .; CDR3: CASRERVLAGDSGANVLTF; DNA: TGTGCCAGCAGGGAACGAGTACTAGCGGGGGACTCTGGGGCCAACGTCCTGACTTTC
D: .; V: TRBV21-1; J: TRBJ2-7; size: .; CDR3: CASSKEGGGFSYEQYF; DNA: TGTGCCAGCAGCAAAGAAGGCGGGGGGTTTTCCTACGAGCAGTACTTC
D: TRBD2; V: TRBV15; J: TRBJ2-1; size: .; CDR3: CATSSGLAGNNEQFF; DNA: TGTGCCACCAGCAGCGGTCTAGCGGGGAACAATGAGCAGTTCTTC
D: .; V: TRBV5-1; J: TRBJ2-7; size: .; CDR3: CASSLGGGSYEQYF; DNA: TGCGCCAGCAGCTTGGGAGGGGGATCCTACGAGCAGTACTTC
D: .; V: TRBV7-3; J: TRBJ2-2; size: .; CDR3: CASSASGRGTGELFF; DNA: TGTGCCAGCAGCGCGTCGGGGAGGGGGACCGGGGAGCTGTTTTTT
D: .; V: TRBV7-9; J: TRBJ2-2; size: .; CDR3: CASSHLDREPGELFF; DNA: TGTGCCAGCAGCCACCTTGACAGAGAACCCGGGGAGCTGTTTTTT
D: TRBD2; V: TRBV6-5; J: TRBJ2-1; size: .; CDR3: CASRPPGLRGNEQFF; DNA: TGTGCCAGCAGACCTCCGGGACTACGGGGCAATGAGCAGTTCTTC
D: .; V: TRBV28; J: TRBJ2-1; size: .; CDR3: CASNTAAKLGNNEQFF; DNA: TGTGCCAGCAATACCGCCGCGAAACTAGGGAACAATGAGCAGTTCTTC
D: .; V: TRBV11-3; J: TRBJ2-3; size: .; CDR3: CASSLRTGLDTQYF; DNA: TGTGCCAGCAGCCTAAGAACAGGGCTGGATACGCAGTATTTT
D: .; V: TRBV5-4; J: TRBJ2-1; size: .; CDR3: CASSSQGPSSYNEQFF; DNA: TGTGCCAGCAGCTCGCAGGGGCCCAGCTCCTACAATGAGCAGTTCTTC
D: .; V: TRBV6-4; J: TRBJ2-7; size: .; CDR3: CASSEHHGGEQYF; DNA: TGTGCCAGCAGTGAGCACCATGGCGGCGAGCAGTACTTC
D: .; V: TRBV27; J: TRBJ2-7; size: .; CDR3: CASSPHRVGEQYF; DNA: TGTGCCAGCAGTCCTCACAGGGTGGGCGAGCAGTACTTC
D: .; V: TRBV28; J: TRBJ2-7; size: .; CDR3: CASTFGGSGGGYEQYF; DNA: TGTGCCAGCACCTTTGGGGGCTCAGGCGGGGGCTACGAGCAGTACTTC
D: .; V: TRBV30; J: TRBJ1-5; size: .; CDR3: CAWSPTDYSNQPQHF; DNA: TGTGCCTGGAGTCCCACAGATTATAGCAATCAGCCCCAGCATTTT
D: .; V: TRBV9; J: TRBJ2-3; size: .; CDR3: CASSPQGHADTQYF; DNA: TGTGCCAGCAGCCCACAGGGTCACGCAGATACGCAGTATTTT
D: .; V: TRBV6-6; J: TRBJ1-1; size: .; CDR3: CISMGDSNTEAFF; DNA: TGTATATCTATGGGGGACTCGAACACTGAAGCTTTCTTT
D: .; V: TRBV3-1/TRBV3-2; J: TRBJ2-6; size: .; CDR3: CASSQDSSGANVLTF; DNA: TGTGCCAGCAGCCAGGACAGCTCTGGGGCCAACGTCCTGACTTTC
D: TRBD2; V: TRBV28; J: TRBJ2-7; size: .; CDR3: CASSLPLSMATGTSYYEQYF; DNA: TGTGCCAGCAGTTTACCCCTCAGTATGGCGACCGGGACTAGTTACTACGAGCAGTACTTC
D: TRBD2; V: TRBV6-1; J: TRBJ2-2; size: few; CDR3: CASSESGGTITGELFF; DNA: TGTGCCAGCAGTGAGAGCGGGGGGACGATCACCGGGGAGCTGTTTTTT
D: .; V: TRBV18; J: TRBJ2-1; size: .; CDR3: CASSPLTPSSYNEQFF; DNA: TGTGCCAGCTCACCCCTTACTCCGAGCTCCTACAATGAGCAGTTCTTC
D: .; V: TRBV5-7; J: TRBJ1-4; size: once; CDR3: CASSFNGSGTTSFGEKLFF; DNA: TGTGCCAGCAGCTTTAATGGTAGCGGGACGACCTCCTTTGGAGAAAAACTGTTTTTT
D: TRBD2; V: TRBV11-2; J: TRBJ2-1; size: .; CDR3: CASSLDAGLAGGEQFF; DNA: TGTGCCAGCAGCTTAGATGCGGGACTAGCGGGAGGTGAGCAGTTCTTC
D: .; V: TRBV5-5; J: TRBJ1-2; size: .; CDR3: CASRQTNYGYTF; DNA: TGTGCCTCCCGACAGACTAACTATGGCTACACCTTC
D: .; V: TRBV6-5; J: TRBJ2-7; size: .; CDR3: CASRDILVYEQYF; DNA: TGTGCCAGCAGGGACATCCTAGTCTACGAGCAGTACTTC
D: TRBD1; V: TRBV10-3; J: TRBJ1-1; size: .; CDR3: CAISELKGAINTEAFF; DNA: TGTGCCATCAGTGAATTAAAGGGGGCTATCAACACTGAAGCTTTCTTT
D: TRBD1; V: TRBV28; J: TRBJ2-7; size: .; CDR3: CASSSQGAGGEQYF; DNA: TGTGCCAGCAGTTCACAGGGGGCAGGAGGCGAGCAGTACTTC
D: .; V: TRBV5-4; J: TRBJ1-1; size: .; CDR3: CASSLGSGMNTEAFF; DNA: TGTGCCAGCAGCTTGGGATCAGGAATGAACACTGAAGCTTTCTTT
D: .; V: TRBV7-8; J: TRBJ1-5; size: .; CDR3: CASSLGASSNQPQHF; DNA: TGTGCCAGCAGCTTGGGGGCCAGTAGCAATCAGCCCCAGCATTTT
D: TRBD1; V: TRBV27; J: TRBJ1-5; size: .; CDR3: CASSLSGGQGYQPQHF; DNA: TGTGCCAGCAGTTTATCGGGGGGACAGGGGTATCAGCCCCAGCATTTT
D: .; V: TRBV5-1; J: TRBJ1-3; size: once; CDR3: CASSLDLQGSGNTIYF; DNA: TGCGCCAGCAGCTTGGACTTACAGGGCTCTGGAAACACCATATATTTT
D: TRBD1; V: TRBV7-9; J: TRBJ1-3; size: .; CDR3: CASRFAGGSGNTIYF; DNA: TGTGCCAGCAGGTTTGCAGGGGGCAGTGGAAACACCATATATTTT
D: TRBD1; V: TRBV19; J: TRBJ2-5; size: once; CDR3: CASKDRESAETQYF; DNA: TGTGCCAGTAAAGACAGGGAATCCGCAGAGACCCAGTACTTC
D: .; V: TRBV3-1/TRBV3-2; J: TRBJ2-1; size: .; CDR3: CASSPVPDKYNEQFF; DNA: TGTGCCAGCAGCCCGGTACCGGACAAATACAATGAGCAGTTCTTC
D: .; V: TRBV6-1; J: TRBJ2-2; size: .; CDR3: CASSEWGQNTGELFF; DNA: TGTGCCAGCAGTGAGTGGGGACAGAACACCGGGGAGCTGTTTTTT
D: .; V: TRBV18; J: TRBJ2-7; size: .; CDR3: CASSASDRSYEQYF; DNA: TGTGCCAGCTCAGCTAGCGACAGATCCTACGAGCAGTACTTC
D: TRBD2; V: TRBV5-1; J: TRBJ2-6; size: .; CDR3: CASSTGASGFSGANVLTF; DNA: TGCGCCAGCAGCACCGGGGCTAGCGGGTTCTCTGGGGCCAACGTCCTGACTTTC
D: .; V: TRBV19; J: TRBJ1-6; size: .; CDR3: CASSIPGGSPLHF; DNA: TGTGCCAGTAGTATACCGGGGGGGTCACCCCTCCACTTT
D: .; V: TRBV18; J: TRBJ2-1; size: .; CDR3: CASSPRGTAYNEQFF; DNA: TGTGCCAGCTCACCAAGGGGGACGGCCTACAATGAGCAGTTCTTC
D: .; V: TRBV3-1/TRBV3-2; J: TRBJ1-1; size: .; CDR3: CASSANLNTEAFF; DNA: TGTGCCAGCAGCGCAAACTTGAACACTGAAGCTTTCTTT
D: TRBD1; V: TRBV7-8; J: TRBJ2-3; size: .; CDR3: CASSPPIMTGGYTDTQYF; DNA: TGTGCCAGCAGCCCACCAATTATGACAGGGGGGTACACAGATACGCAGTATTTT
D: TRBD1; V: TRBV11-2; J: TRBJ1-2; size: once; CDR3: CASSPYRTGYGYTF; DNA: TGTGCCAGCAGCCCCTATAGGACAGGGTATGGCTACACCTTC
D: .; V: TRBV7-9; J: TRBJ1-2; size: .; CDR3: CASSLAQIPPYGYTF; DNA: TGTGCCAGCAGCTTAGCGCAGATTCCTCCCTATGGCTACACCTTC
D: TRBD1; V: TRBV28; J: TRBJ2-5; size: .; CDR3: CASSSPRQGFRRETQYF; DNA: TGTGCCAGCAGTTCGCCCAGACAGGGGTTTAGACGGGAGACCCAGTACTTC
D: .; V: TRBV21-1; J: TRBJ2-5; size: .; CDR3: CASSTAGETQYF; DNA: TGTGCCAGCAGCACCGCGGGAGAGACCCAGTACTTC